These 4 T cell receptor beta chains originate from one sample sequenced in a study of T cell responses to AZD1222 COVID-19 vaccine (dated by TCRdb to the early 2020s). The meaning of the sample's time point label: baseline before first vaccination. The library was prepared using the immunoSEQ multiplex PCR assay. Not all clones reach the TCRdb copy of this immuneACCESS table, which keeps in-frame sequences only. Checked studies attribute under half of the gap to unresolved V genes and leave the rest unexplained. This sample lists fewer than 70,000 clones; roughly 90% were detected once. The ten largest clonotypes hold 4% to 5% of the sample. The material was peripheral blood, obtained on day 0 of AZD1222 vaccination. These receptors were collected from an adult in good health.

This chain links TRBV5-6 with TRBJ1-4; the D is unclear. This CDR3 comprises 15 residues. Looked up from germline, CDR1 is SGHDT and CDR2 is YYEEEE. V lost 2 bases and J 5 bases, leaving 13 bases between the germline ends. The CDR3 DNA sequence: TGTGCCAGCAGCTTCCGGGTGCGGCCGAATGAAAAACTGTTTTTT. This translates into CASSFRVRPNEKLFF.

The CDR3 reads CASSRREEVQAFF. DNA of the CDR3: TGTGCCAGCTCACGTCGGGAGGAGGTACAAGCTTTCTTT. The V gene is TRBV18, the J gene TRBJ1-1; D unresolved. CDR1 and CDR2 (germline): KGHSH, LQKENI. With 4 bases removed from V and 9 bases from J, the gap between germline ends came to 15 bases. The CDR3 is 13 residues long.

The chain links TRBV19 to TRBJ1-1; unclear D gene. This CDR3 comprises 14 residues. V lost 5 bases to trimming and J lost 4 bases, with 14 bases between them. Germline loops: CDR1 LNHDA, CDR2 SQIVND (reference sequence). The CDR3, as DNA: TGTGCCAGTAGTTTAACAGTTAAAGGCACTGAAGCTTTCTTT. Amino acid sequence: CASSLTVKGTEAFF.

This clone showed up just once. This sequence joins TRBV7-3 and TRBJ2-1; TRBD2 matches 11 bases. V lost 4 bases and J lost 4; bases outside the gene matches: 3. Germline CDR1 SGHTA, CDR2 FQGTGA. The CDR3 runs 15 residues. This CDR3 is CASSSSGGNYNEQFF. The CDR3, as DNA: TGTGCCAGCAGCTCTAGCGGGGGGAATTACAATGAGCAGTTCTTC.